The clone carrying this T cell receptor (beta chain) was detected a few times. The entry originates in a study of identical twins. TCRdb reanalysed the 5' RACE reads using MiXCR and keeps one entry per CDR3 protein. The table shows around 510,000 distinct CDR3 sequences, with roughly 13% occurring only once. Per the germline V gene, CDR1 is MGHDK and CDR2 is SYGVNS. The CDR3 is 11 residues long. The ends lost 5 bases at V and 12 bases at J; junction bases unmatched: 4. The data also belong to a second study, concerning yellow fever vaccine responses in identical twins.

The sequencing sample was made of CD4+ T cells sorted from blood. The V call is TRBV25-1, the J call TRBJ2-1, with TRBD2 identical over 7 bases. The sequence derives from a woman in her late teens or twenties in good health. In DNA form, the CDR3 reads TGTGCCAGCAGTTTAGCGGGTAGGCAGTTCTTC. Translated, it gives CASSLAGRQFF.